This T cell receptor (beta chain) was sequenced in a study of shared clonotypes between healthy human individuals (dated by TCRdb to the early 2020s). Regarding the study in general: Two women and a few men aged 18 to 49 years were included in the cohort. Per donor, leukapheresis produced somewhere between about 0.85 and 8.9 billion PBMCs. To increase sequencing depth and limit assay-specific biases, different laboratories used diverse techniques to prepare libraries and sequence TCR repertoires. Blood TCR repertoires of roughly 5 healthy adults were deeply sequenced to estimate repertoire size and the extent of clonotype sharing between individuals. For each donor, CD4 naive and CD4 memory were each run on three plates, CD8 naive on two plates, and CD8 memory on one plate.

To note about this clone: No cognate antigen has been identified for it. There are no base qualities to consult, and no much larger clone falls within one base.

CD8 naive samples were CD45RO-negative cells positively selected for CCR7, giving a CD45RA+CCR7+ population that excluded TemRA cells. The donors were healthy, HIV-negative adults who had no recently reported acute infections or vaccinations. Every donor was a Caucasian adult residing in Nashville, Tennessee, USA. After blood collection by leukapheresis, PBMCs were isolated using Ficoll-Histopaque density gradient centrifugation and then cryopreserved in the vapor phase of liquid nitrogen. Analytical flow cytometry was used to check the purity and quantity of every magnetically sorted T cell population. Genomic DNA was isolated from each sorted fraction and quantified by UV absorbance on a Nanodrop 2000c. Overall study results and their limits: Across a few donors, around 5% of naive CD4, 3% to 3.5% of naive CD8, under 2.5% of memory CD4, and about 0.4% of memory CD8 clonotypes were shared. Pairwise subsampling led to the expectation that sequencing depth would affect the degree of clonotype sharing among donors. Sampling was restricted to blood, and TCR repertoires in tissues likely differ from the TCR repertoires found in blood. Clonotypes shared by all four sorted-subset donors showed higher generation probabilities than non-shared clonotypes. Naive subsets generally had larger estimated clonotype richness than memory subsets did. Rarefaction of sorted-subset datasets indicated incomplete sequencing despite the large sequencing depth. The genetic and exposure-history diversity represented was limited by the small number of donors.

TCR CDR3 regions were amplified from genomic DNA by multiplex PCR using the deep immunoSEQ assay. For each cell subset, the extracted genomic DNA was distributed evenly across all wells of several immunoSEQ 96-well plates, and each plate served as one replicate. For sorted subsets, about 0.2 ug genomic DNA, equal to some 28,000 T cell genomes, was loaded into each replicate PCR. Purified libraries were measured with a Qubit 3.0 fluorometer, size-checked on a Bioanalyzer 2100, and measured again with the KAPA Library Quantification kit. Each immunoSEQ 96-well plate was sequenced on its own single-read 150-cycle Illumina NextSeq 550 flow cell. From the authors' description of their analysis: The immunoSEQ output contained only junctional sequences without quality scores, so filtering could not match that applied to full-length reads. To assign V/J genes and CDR3, sequences were annotated using PyIR, a Python wrapper for IgBLAST v1.9, with IMGT germline references. Reads were removed for weak V/J assignments (E-value above 1e-6), missing CDR3, stop codons, out-of-frame junctions, or ambiguous translated residues. V3J clonotypes were defined as sequences sharing an identical inferred V gene, J gene, and CDR3 amino acid sequence. Percentage overlap between repertoires was computed as shared unique clonotypes divided by the size of the smaller repertoire. RTK rarefaction, the Chao1 estimator, and Recon v2.1 estimates of unobserved clonotypes were used to assess repertoire richness. OLGA was used to compute generation probabilities for all TCRbeta clonotypes that the gDNA method yielded from four donors. TCRdb re-hosts the immuneACCESS table, in-frame sequences only. Its copies lack some clones; in the studies checked, an unresolved V gene accounts for under half of them, and the cause for the rest is not known. Clone size and the V and J calls come from that table; the DNA yielded D and trimming. The sample table holds 700,000 to 950,000 clones, of which just over 95% were seen once. Clones ranked in the top ten supply around 0.25% of the sample.

A distance of 13 bases separates the germline ends of V and J, which lose 5 bases and 5 bases respectively. The germline V gene (reference sequence) sets CDR1 to LNHDA and CDR2 to SQIVND. The CDR3 numbers 14 residues from cysteine through phenylalanine. Just CDR3 DNA is preserved here, 42 bases in frame from base 1. The clonotype was recovered from a man in his thirties or forties in good health. The chain is made from TRBV19 and TRBJ2-1; TRBD2 is perhaps the D gene, given 7 matching bases. The sequencing input was naive CD8+ T cells sorted from blood. The sample's cell subset or site, from its label and the paper: CD45RA+CCR7+. The nucleotide sequence reads as follows: TGTGCCAGTAGTTGGGGGGGGCTTGACAATGAGCAGTTCTTC. This codes for CASSWGGLDNEQFF.